The rows below give T cell receptor beta chains drawn from one sample of a study of blood T cell repertoires in COVID-19. Data came from immunoSEQ multiplex PCR; TCRdb stores just in-frame clones and leaves some out. The sample lists 110,000 or so clones; about 87% were seen once. The specimen was peripheral blood. Receptors originate from a human donor in a cohort sampled during active COVID-19. Each CDR3 is given with its conserved first and last residue. The D gene is left open where the match is weak. Clone size appears in some rows only: once, few, many, or a class for an expanded clone.

d_gene	abundance	v_gene	j_gene	CDR3nt	CDR3aa
TRBD1	.	TRBV3-1/TRBV3-2	TRBJ1-1	TGTGCCAGCAGCCAAGCTGGACAGGGGAACACTGAAGCTTTCTTT	CASSQAGQGNTEAFF
.	.	TRBV7-9	TRBJ2-5	TGTGCCAGCAGTGAGCGAATCGGGGAGACCCAGTACTTC	CASSERIGETQYF
TRBD2	.	TRBV5-6	TRBJ2-5	TGTGCCAGCAGCTTCGGACTAGCGGGAGCGACGCAAGAGACCCAGTACTTC	CASSFGLAGATQETQYF
TRBD1	.	TRBV3-1/TRBV3-2	TRBJ2-3	TGTGCCAGCAGCCCGCCGTGGGACAGGGGTTCAGATACGCAGTATTTT	CASSPPWDRGSDTQYF
TRBD1	.	TRBV10-3	TRBJ1-1	TGTGCCATCTCCGGGACAGGGGGCAAACAGGAATTC	CAISGTGGKQEF
.	.	TRBV6-1	TRBJ2-5	TGTGCCAGCAGTGAATGGAGGGGGCGGCAAGAGACCCAGTACTTC	CASSEWRGRQETQYF
TRBD1	few	TRBV7-9	TRBJ2-6	TGTGCCAGCAGCTTAGGACAGGGTAACTCTGGGGCCAACGTCCTGACTTTC	CASSLGQGNSGANVLTF
.	once	TRBV3-1/TRBV3-2	TRBJ1-1	TGTGCCAGCAGCCAAGGGGGGGTGAACACTGAAGCTTTCTTT	CASSQGGVNTEAFF
.	few	TRBV28	TRBJ2-1	TGTGCCAGCACTCCTCCACACGCTAGCTCCTACAATGAGCAGTTCTTC	CASTPPHASSYNEQFF
TRBD1	.	TRBV6-4	TRBJ1-1	TGTGCCAGCAGTGGGGGACAGCTCACTGAAGCTTTCTTT	CASSGGQLTEAFF
.	.	TRBV5-6	TRBJ1-1	TGTGCCAGCAGCTTCCCAGGGCTCAACACTGAAGCTTTCTTT	CASSFPGLNTEAFF
.	.	TRBV4-3	TRBJ2-3	TGCGCCAGCAGCCAGCTGGTGTACTCAGGGGTTACGCAGTATTTT	CASSQLVYSGVTQYF
.	.	TRBV7-9	TRBJ1-1	TGTGCCAGCAGCCCAGAAGCTTTCTTT	CASSPEAFF
.	.	TRBV4-2	TRBJ2-3	TGTGCCAGCAGCCAAGAATTCTCGGATACGCAGTATTTT	CASSQEFSDTQYF
TRBD2	once	TRBV9	TRBJ2-7	TGTGCCAGCAGCGTAGGACTAGCGGTAAGCTCCTACGAGCAGTACTTC	CASSVGLAVSSYEQYF
TRBD1	.	TRBV2	TRBJ1-4	TGTGCCAGCAGCTACACAGGGGCTTACGAAACTGAAAAACTGTTTTTT	CASSYTGAYETEKLFF
TRBD1	.	TRBV12-3/TRBV12-4	TRBJ1-4	TGTGCCAGCGCCGGGACAGGAGGTGAAAAACTGTTTTTT	CASAGTGGEKLFF
TRBD1	.	TRBV2	TRBJ1-5	TGTGCCAGCAGTGAAGCTGACAGGGTTGGGCAGCCCCAGCATTTT	CASSEADRVGQPQHF
TRBD1	.	TRBV5-4	TRBJ1-1	TGTGCCAGCACCACAGGGGGGGCGAACACTGAAGCTTTCTTT	CASTTGGANTEAFF
TRBD1	.	TRBV28	TRBJ1-1	TGTGCCAGCAGTGTCACAAAGGGACAGGGGGAGAAAGCTTTCTTT	CASSVTKGQGEKAFF
.	once	TRBV20-1	TRBJ2-1	TGCAGTGCCCTATTTGGGCGCCCGGAGTTCTTC	CSALFGRPEFF
.	once	TRBV29-1	TRBJ2-1	TGCAGCCTCATAGCGGCCCGATCCTACAATGAGCAGTTCTTC	CSLIAARSYNEQFF